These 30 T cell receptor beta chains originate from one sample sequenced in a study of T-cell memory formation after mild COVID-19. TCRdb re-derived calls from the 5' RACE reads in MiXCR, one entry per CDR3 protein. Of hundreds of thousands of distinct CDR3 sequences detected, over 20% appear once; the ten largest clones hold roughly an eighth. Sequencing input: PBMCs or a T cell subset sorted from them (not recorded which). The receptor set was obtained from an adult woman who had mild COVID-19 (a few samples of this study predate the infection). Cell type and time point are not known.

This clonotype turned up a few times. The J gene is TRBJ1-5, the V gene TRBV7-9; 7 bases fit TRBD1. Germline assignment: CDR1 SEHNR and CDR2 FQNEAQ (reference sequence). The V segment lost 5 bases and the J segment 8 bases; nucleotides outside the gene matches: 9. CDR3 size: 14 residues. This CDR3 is CASSLGQGVEPQHF. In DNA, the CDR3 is TGTGCCAGCAGCCTGGGGCAGGGGGTAGAGCCCCAGCATTTT.

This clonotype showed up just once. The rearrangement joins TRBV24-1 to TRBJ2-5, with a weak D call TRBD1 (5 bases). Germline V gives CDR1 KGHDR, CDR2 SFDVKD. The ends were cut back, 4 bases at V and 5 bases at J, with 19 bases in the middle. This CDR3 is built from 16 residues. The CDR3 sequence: CATSDPLQATMETQYF. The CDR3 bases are TGTGCCACCAGTGACCCCCTACAGGCGACCATGGAGACCCAGTACTTC.

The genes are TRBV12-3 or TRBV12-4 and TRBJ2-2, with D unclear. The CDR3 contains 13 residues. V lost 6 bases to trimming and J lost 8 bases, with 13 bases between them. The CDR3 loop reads CASSPPGRGELFF. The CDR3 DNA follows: TGTGCCAGCAGCCCCCCAGGCCGGGGGGAGCTGTTTTTT.

CDR3 residues: CASSTGSGSFADTQYF. The DNA for the CDR3 is TGTGCCAGTAGTACGGGTAGCGGGAGCTTTGCGGATACGCAGTATTTT. The J gene is TRBJ2-3, the V gene TRBV19; 9 bases fit TRBD2. Losses at the gene ends were 4 bases for V and 6 bases for J; bases not matched to a gene: 11. Germline V CDR1 and CDR2: LNHDA, SQIVND (reference sequence). The CDR3 is made up of 16 amino acids.

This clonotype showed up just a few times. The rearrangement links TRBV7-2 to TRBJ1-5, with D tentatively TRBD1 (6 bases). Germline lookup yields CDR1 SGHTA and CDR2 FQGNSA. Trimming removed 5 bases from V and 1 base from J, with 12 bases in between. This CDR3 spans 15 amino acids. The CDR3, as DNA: TGTGCCAGCAGCCAGACAGGTGGGAGCAATCAGCCCCAGCATTTT. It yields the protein CASSQTGGSNQPQHF.

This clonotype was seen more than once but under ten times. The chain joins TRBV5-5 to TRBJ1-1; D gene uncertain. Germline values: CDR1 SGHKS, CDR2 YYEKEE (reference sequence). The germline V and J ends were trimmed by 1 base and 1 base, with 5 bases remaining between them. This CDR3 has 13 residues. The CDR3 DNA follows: TGTGCCAGCAGCTTGCCCACGAACACTGAAGCTTTCTTT. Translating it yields CASSLPTNTEAFF.

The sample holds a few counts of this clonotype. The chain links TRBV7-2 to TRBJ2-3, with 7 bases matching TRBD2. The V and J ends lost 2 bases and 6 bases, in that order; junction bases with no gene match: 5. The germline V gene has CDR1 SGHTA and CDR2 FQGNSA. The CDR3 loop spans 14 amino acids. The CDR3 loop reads CASSLRRLADTQYF. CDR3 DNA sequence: TGTGCCAGCAGCTTAAGGAGACTAGCCGATACGCAGTATTTT.

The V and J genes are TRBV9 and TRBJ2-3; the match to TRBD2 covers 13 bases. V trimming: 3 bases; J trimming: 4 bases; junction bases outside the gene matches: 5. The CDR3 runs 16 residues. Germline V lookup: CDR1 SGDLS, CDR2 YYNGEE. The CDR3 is CASSGRTSGSADTQYF. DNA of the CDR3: TGTGCCAGCAGCGGCCGGACTAGCGGGAGCGCAGATACGCAGTATTTT.

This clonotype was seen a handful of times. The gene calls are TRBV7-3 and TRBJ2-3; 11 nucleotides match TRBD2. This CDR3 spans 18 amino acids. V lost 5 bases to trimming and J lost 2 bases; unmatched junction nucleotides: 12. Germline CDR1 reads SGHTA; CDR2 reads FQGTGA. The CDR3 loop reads CASSQTSGGSSHTDTQYF. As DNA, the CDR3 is TGTGCCAGCAGCCAAACTAGCGGGGGATCCTCCCACACAGATACGCAGTATTTT.

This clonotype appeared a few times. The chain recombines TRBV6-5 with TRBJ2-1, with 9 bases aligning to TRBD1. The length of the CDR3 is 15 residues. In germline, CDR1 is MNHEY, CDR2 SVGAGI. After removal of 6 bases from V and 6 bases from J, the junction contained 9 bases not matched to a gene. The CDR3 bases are TGTGCCAGCAGCCGACAGGGGGGGCTCCGCAATGAGCAGTTCTTC. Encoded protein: CASSRQGGLRNEQFF.

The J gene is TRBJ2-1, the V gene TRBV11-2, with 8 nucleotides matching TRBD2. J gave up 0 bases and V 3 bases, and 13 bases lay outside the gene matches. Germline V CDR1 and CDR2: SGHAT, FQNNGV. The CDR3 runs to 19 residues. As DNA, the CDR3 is TGTGCCAGCAGCTTTCGAGGCGGGGGGACTTCGAGCTCCTACAATGAGCAGTTCTTC. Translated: CASSFRGGGTSSSYNEQFF. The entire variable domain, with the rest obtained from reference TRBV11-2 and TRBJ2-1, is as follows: EAGVAQSPRYKIIEKRQSVAFWCNPISGHATLYWYQQILGQGPKLLIQFQNNGVVDDSQLPKDRFSAERLKGVDSTLKIQPAKLEDSAVYLCASSFRGGGTSSSYNEQFFGPGTRLTVL.

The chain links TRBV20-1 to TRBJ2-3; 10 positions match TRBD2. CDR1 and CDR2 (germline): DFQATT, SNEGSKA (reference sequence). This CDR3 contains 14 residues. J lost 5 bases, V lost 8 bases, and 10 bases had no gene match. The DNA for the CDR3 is TGCAGTTCTGAGCGGGGGGGCCCGAAAGATACGCAGTATTTT. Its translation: CSSERGGPKDTQYF.

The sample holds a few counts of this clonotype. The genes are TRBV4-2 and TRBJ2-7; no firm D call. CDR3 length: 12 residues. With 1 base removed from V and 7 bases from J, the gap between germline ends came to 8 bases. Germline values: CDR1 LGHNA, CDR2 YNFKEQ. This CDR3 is CASSQGFGEQYF. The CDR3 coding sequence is TGTGCCAGCAGCCAAGGTTTTGGAGAGCAGTACTTC.

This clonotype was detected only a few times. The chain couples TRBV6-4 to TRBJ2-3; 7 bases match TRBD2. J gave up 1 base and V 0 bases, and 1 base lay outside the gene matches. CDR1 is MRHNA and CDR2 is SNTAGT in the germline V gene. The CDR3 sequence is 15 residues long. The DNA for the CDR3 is TGTGCCAGCAGTGACTCTGGGGGGGGCACAGATACGCAGTATTTT. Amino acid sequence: CASSDSGGGTDTQYF.

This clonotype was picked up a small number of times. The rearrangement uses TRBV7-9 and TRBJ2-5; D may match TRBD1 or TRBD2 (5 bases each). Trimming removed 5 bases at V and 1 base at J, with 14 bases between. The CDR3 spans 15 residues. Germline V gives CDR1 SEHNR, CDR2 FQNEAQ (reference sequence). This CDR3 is CASSPTTGLQETQYF. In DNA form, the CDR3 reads TGTGCCAGCAGCCCTACCACAGGACTCCAAGAGACCCAGTACTTC.

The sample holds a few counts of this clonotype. The CDR3 sequence: CASSQGRSGTSYEQYF. For the CDR3, the DNA is TGTGCCAGCAGCCAAGGTCGAAGCGGAACCTCCTACGAGCAGTACTTC. V usage is TRBV4-2 and J usage is TRBJ2-7, with a possible D match to TRBD2 (5 bases). The CDR3 is 16 residues long. From germline, CDR1 is LGHNA and CDR2 YNFKEQ. Trimming took 1 base from V and 0 from J, leaving 13 bases between them.

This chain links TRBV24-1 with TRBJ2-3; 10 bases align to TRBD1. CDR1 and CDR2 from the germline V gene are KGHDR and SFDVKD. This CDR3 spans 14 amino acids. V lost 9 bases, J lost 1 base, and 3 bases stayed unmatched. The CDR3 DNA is TGTGCCACCCAGGGGACAGGGGGCACAGATACGCAGTATTTT. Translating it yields CATQGTGGTDTQYF.

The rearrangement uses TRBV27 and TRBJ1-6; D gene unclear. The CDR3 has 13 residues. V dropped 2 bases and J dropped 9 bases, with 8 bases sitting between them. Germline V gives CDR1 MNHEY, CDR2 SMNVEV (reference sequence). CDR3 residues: CASSLGWGSPLHF. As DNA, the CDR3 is TGTGCCAGCAGTTTAGGCTGGGGTTCACCCCTCCACTTT.

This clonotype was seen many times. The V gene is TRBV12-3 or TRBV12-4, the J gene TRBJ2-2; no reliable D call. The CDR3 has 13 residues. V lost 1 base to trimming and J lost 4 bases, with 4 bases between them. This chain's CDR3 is CASSLDGTGELFF. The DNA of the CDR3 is TGTGCCAGCAGTTTAGATGGCACCGGGGAGCTGTTTTTT.

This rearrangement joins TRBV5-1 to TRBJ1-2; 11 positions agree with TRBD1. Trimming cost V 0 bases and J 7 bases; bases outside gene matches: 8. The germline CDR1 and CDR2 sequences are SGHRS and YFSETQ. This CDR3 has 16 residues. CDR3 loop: CASSLVPRDRGFGYTF. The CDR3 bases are TGCGCCAGCAGCTTGGTCCCCCGGGACAGGGGGTTTGGCTACACCTTC.

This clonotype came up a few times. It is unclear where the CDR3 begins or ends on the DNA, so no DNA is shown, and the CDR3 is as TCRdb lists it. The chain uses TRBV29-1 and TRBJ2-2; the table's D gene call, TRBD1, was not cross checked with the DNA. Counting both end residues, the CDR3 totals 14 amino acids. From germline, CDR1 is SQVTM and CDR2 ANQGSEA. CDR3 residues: CSSRTGFGAGELFF.

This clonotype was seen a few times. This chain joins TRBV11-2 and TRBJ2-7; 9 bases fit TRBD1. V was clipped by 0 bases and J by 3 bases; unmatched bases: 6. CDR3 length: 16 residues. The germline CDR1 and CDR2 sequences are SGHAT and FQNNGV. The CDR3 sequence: CASSLELTGGDYEQYF. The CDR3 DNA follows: TGTGCCAGCAGCTTAGAGTTGACAGGGGGGGACTACGAGCAGTACTTC. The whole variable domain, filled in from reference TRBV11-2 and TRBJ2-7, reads EAGVAQSPRYKIIEKRQSVAFWCNPISGHATLYWYQQILGQGPKLLIQFQNNGVVDDSQLPKDRFSAERLKGVDSTLKIQPAKLEDSAVYLCASSLELTGGDYEQYFGPGTRLTVT.

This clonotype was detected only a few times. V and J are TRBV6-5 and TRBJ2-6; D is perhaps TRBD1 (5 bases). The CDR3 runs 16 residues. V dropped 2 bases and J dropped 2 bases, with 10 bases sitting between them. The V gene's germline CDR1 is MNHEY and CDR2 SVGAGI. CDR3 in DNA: TGTGCCAGCAGTTACAGGGGATTGGCTGGGGCCAACGTCCTGACTTTC. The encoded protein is CASSYRGLAGANVLTF.

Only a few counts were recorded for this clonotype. The chain's CDR3 is CASSAKLAGVGLYNEQFF. The CDR3, as DNA: TGTGCCAGCAGTGCAAAACTAGCGGGAGTTGGGTTATACAATGAGCAGTTCTTC. The V gene is TRBV2, the J gene TRBJ2-1, with 11 bases fitting TRBD2. Per germline, CDR1 SNHLY and CDR2 FYNNEI. Trimming at V came to 4 bases and at J to 4 bases, leaving 12 bases not matched to a gene. CDR3 length: 18 residues.

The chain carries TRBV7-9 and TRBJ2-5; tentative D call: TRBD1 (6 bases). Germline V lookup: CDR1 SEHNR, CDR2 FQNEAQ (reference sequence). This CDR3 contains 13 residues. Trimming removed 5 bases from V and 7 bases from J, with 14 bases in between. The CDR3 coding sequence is TGTGCCAGCAGCACCGGGACAAGGGGGACCCAGTACTTC. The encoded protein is CASSTGTRGTQYF.

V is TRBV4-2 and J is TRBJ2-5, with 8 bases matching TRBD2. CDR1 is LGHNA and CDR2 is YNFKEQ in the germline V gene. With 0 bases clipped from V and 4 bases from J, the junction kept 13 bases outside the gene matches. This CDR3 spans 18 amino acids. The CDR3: CASSQEWGSPGGRETQYF. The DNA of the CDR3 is TGTGCCAGCAGCCAAGAATGGGGTAGCCCGGGGGGGCGAGAGACCCAGTACTTC.

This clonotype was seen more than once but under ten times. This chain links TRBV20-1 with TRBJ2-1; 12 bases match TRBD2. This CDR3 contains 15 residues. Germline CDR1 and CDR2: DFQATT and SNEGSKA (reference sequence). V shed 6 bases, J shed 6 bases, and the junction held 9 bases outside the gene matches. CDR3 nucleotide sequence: TGCAGTGCGGCCCAACTAGCGGGAGGACCCAATGAGCAGTTCTTC. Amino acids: CSAAQLAGGPNEQFF.

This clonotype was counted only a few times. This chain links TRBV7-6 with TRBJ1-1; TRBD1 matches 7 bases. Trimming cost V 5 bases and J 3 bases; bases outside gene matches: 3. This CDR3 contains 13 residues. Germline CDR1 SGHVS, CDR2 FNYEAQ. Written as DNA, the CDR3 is TGTGCCAGCAGCCCGGGGACAGACACTGAAGCTTTCTTT. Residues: CASSPGTDTEAFF.

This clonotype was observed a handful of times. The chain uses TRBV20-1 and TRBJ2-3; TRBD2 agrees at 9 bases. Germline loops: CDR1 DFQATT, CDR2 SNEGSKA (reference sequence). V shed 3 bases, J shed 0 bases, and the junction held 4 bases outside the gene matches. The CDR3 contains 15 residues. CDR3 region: CSASNLAGSTDTQYF. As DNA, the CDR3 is TGCAGTGCTAGCAACCTAGCGGGGAGCACAGATACGCAGTATTTT.

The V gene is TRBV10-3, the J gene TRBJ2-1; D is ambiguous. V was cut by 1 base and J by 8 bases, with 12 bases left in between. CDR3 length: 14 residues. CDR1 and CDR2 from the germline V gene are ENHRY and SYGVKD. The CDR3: CAISEFRTGYEQFF. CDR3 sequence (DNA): TGTGCCATCAGTGAGTTCAGGACCGGGTATGAGCAGTTCTTC.